This TCR beta chain was identified during a study of patients and donors after allogeneic stem cell transplantation. Each CDR3 protein gets one entry after TCRdb re-called the RT-PCR reads with MiXCR. The sample has 20,000 or so distinct CDR3 sequences, about 5% seen once; the top ten hold roughly 40%. This clonotype was counted ten times or more. V lost 7 bases and J 0 bases, leaving 15 bases between the germline ends. Germline V gene sequence: CDR1 DFQATT, CDR2 SNEGSKA (reference sequence). This CDR3 has 14 residues. This TCR was recovered from a human donor who was either an allogeneic HSCT recipient or a stem cell or donor lymphocyte infusion donor (not recorded which). It is not recorded whose cells these are; they may come from a transplant donor. The chain employs TRBV20-1 and TRBJ1-1, with a weak D call TRBD1 (6 bases). Sequencing was done on a sample of blood, either unsorted or a sorted T cell fraction (not recorded which). The CDR3 protein is CSGARGGLNTEAFF. CDR3 coding DNA: TGCAGTGGGGCTAGAGGGGGTTTGAACACTGAAGCTTTCTTT.